This T cell receptor (beta chain) was identified during a study of CD8 T cells in ankylosing spondylitis (dated by TCRdb to 2017 to 2019). Study-wide context: The study set out to find disease-linked TCR variants by profiling T cell receptor beta repertoires in ankylosing spondylitis patients and healthy donors. The full study cohort was made up of about two dozen ankylosing spondylitis patients and fewer than 120 healthy donors. Peripheral blood was sampled, and synovial fluid was also collected from ankylosing spondylitis patients.

Sequenced using an Illumina HiSeq 2500. Quantitative 5'-RACE with molecular barcodes was the method used to prepare the TCR beta libraries. Concerning the study's data processing: A new computational method based on a probabilistic model of VDJ rearrangement was used to identify disease-linked TCR variants. Starting from the raw public reads, TCRdb applied fastp trimming at Q25, assembled clones with MiXCR and retained in-frame beta chains. Rows with one shared CDR3 protein collapse into an entry with the most common genes and DNA. These V and J calls rely on TCRdb rather than the paper's analysis. The sample table records about 100,000 distinct CDR3 sequences; roughly 8.8% of these occur just once. Roughly 5.6% of the sample is taken by the ten largest. V is clipped by 0 bases and J by 6 bases, and the sequence between their germline boundaries is 11 bases long. The germline V gene (reference sequence) supplies CDR1 DFQATT and CDR2 SNEGSKA. The CDR3 runs 14 residues from the cysteine to the phenylalanine. Only the CDR3 part of the read is kept: 42 bases, read in frame from the first base.

The study at large found these results: A TCR beta motif of about 8 highly homologous amino acid variants appeared characteristic of blood from ankylosing spondylitis patients. Significant enrichment of the disease-linked clones was reported in matched synovial fluid samples from ankylosing spondylitis patients. A CD8+ phenotype was shown by the disease-linked clones, which were found at relatively low frequencies in peripheral blood. Some TCR beta motif variants had previously been reported in synovial fluid and blood of reactive arthritis patients, which suggested common disease-initiation mechanisms.

About this clonotype itself: The antigen it binds to is not known. There are no base qualities to consult, and no much larger clone falls within one base.

The clonotype comes from a male donor with ankylosing spondylitis or in good health (not recorded which). The sequence links TRBV20-1 to TRBJ2-2; D gene: possibly TRBD2, on 6 matching bases. The material sequenced was blood, either unsorted or a sorted T cell fraction (not recorded which). The CDR3 protein: CSARDGGKSGELFF. The DNA sequence reads TGCAGTGCTAGAGATGGGGGGAAGTCCGGGGAGCTGTTTTTT.